The T cell receptor beta chain under discussion was sequenced for a study of T cells in Graves' hyperthyroidism and ophthalmopathy. Study details: Peripheral blood sampling occurred at initial diagnosis, before any treatment.

This clonotype was observed a handful of times. Its cognate antigen is unknown. Study-level results: In simple terms, a model built on 13 V-J features told ophthalmopathy apart from stable hyperthyroidism.

Fresh peripheral blood, 10 ml, yielded the PBMCs. Looked up from germline, CDR1 is KGHSH and CDR2 is LQKENI. The CDR3 covers 13 residues. Trimming stripped 3 bases from V and 7 bases from J, with 9 bases between. Amplification of TCR beta CDR3 regions used RNA as the template. TCR CDR3 underwent first-round RT-PCR with the HTBI primer set. TCRdb recomputed calls from the multiplex PCR reads with MiXCR, one row per CDR3 protein. The table shows approximately 520,000 distinct CDR3 sequences, with 20% occurring only once. This chain joins TRBV18 and TRBJ2-2, with unresolved D. Sequenced sample: blood. The origin of this receptor is a man younger than 30 with Graves' hyperthyroidism. The CDR3 region has the DNA TGTGCCAGCTCACCCTTCGGCGGCGGGGAGCTGTTTTTT. As protein: CASSPFGGGELFF. The complete variable domain, with remaining parts taken from reference TRBV18 and TRBJ2-2, reads NAGVMQNPRHLVRRRGQEARLRCSPMKGHSHVYWYRQLPEEGLKFMVYLQKENIIDESGMPKERFSAEFPKEGPSILRIQQVVRGDSAAYFCASSPFGGGELFFGEGSRLTVL.